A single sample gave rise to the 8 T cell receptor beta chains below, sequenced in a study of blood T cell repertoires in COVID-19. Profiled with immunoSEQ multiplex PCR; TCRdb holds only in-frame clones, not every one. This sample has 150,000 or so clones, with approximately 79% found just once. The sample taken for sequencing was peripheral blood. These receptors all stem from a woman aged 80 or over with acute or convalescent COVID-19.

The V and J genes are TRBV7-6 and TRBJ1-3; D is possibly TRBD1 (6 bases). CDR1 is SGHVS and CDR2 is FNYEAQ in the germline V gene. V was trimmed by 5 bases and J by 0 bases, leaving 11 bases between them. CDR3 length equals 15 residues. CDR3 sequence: CASSPGDLSGNTIYF. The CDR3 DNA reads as TGTGCCAGCAGCCCAGGGGACCTCTCTGGAAACACCATATATTTT.

The CDR3 nucleotides read TGTGCCAGCAGGGTAGCGGGAGCTGGTATCGGGGAGCTGTTTTTT. This gives the protein CASRVAGAGIGELFF. The V call is TRBV3-1 (or the pseudogene TRBV3-2), the J call TRBJ2-2; 9 nucleotides match TRBD2. Trimming took 6 bases from V and 7 from J; bases not matched to a gene: 9. In germline, CDR1 is LGHDT, CDR2 YNNKEL (reference sequence). The CDR3 spans 15 residues.

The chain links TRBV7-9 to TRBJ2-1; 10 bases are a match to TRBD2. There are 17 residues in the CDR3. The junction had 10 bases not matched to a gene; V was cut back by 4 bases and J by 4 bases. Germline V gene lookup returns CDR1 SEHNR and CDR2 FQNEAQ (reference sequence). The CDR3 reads CASSSLTGLADYNEQFF. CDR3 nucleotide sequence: TGTGCCAGCAGCTCCCTGACCGGACTAGCGGATTACAATGAGCAGTTCTTC.

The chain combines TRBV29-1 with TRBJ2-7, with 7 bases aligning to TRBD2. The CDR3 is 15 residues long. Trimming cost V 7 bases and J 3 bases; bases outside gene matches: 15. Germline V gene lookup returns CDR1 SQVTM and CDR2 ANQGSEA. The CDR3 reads CSAVRLANYNYEQYF. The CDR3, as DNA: TGCAGCGCGGTCCGACTAGCAAATTACAACTACGAGCAGTACTTC.

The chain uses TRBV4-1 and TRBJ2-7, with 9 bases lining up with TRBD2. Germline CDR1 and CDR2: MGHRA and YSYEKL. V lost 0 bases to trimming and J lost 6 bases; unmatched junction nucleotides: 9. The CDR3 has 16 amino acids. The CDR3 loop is CASSQDSPAAGGEQYF. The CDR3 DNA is TGCGCCAGCAGCCAAGATTCCCCGGCAGCGGGGGGCGAGCAGTACTTC.

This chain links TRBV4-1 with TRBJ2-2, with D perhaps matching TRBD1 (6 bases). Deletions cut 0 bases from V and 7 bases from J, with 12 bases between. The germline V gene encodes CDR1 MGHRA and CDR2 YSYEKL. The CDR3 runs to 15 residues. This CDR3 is CASSQDEGGGGELFF. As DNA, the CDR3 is TGCGCCAGCAGCCAAGATGAAGGGGGTGGCGGGGAGCTGTTTTTT.

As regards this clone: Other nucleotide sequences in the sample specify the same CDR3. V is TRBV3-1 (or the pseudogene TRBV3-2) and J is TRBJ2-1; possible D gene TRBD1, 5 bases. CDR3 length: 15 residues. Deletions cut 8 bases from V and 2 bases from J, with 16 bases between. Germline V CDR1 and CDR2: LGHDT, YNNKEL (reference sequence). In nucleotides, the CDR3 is TGTGCCAGCTCACAAGGAAGGGGTGCCTACAATGAGCAGTTCTTC. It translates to CASSQGRGAYNEQFF.

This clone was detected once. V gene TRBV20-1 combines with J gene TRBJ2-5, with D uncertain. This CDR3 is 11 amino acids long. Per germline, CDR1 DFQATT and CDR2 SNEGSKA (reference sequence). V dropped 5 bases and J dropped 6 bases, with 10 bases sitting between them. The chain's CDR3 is CSAPGRQTQYF. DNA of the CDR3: TGCAGTGCTCCAGGCCGACAGACCCAGTACTTC.